The entry below describes one TCR beta chain. Some clones are missing from TCRdb's copy, which holds only in-frame ones; the method was immunoSEQ multiplex PCR. The sample consists of 60,000 to 75,000 clones, under 95% of them appearing once. The CDR3 totals 15 residues. With 7 bases clipped from V and 8 bases from J, the junction kept 14 bases outside the gene matches. Germline V gives CDR1 MNHNY, CDR2 SVGAGI (reference sequence). This sample stems from a study of T cells after somatic rescue of genetic block. This sequence was found in a man aged 35-49 years. Sequencing input: peripheral blood mononuclear cells (PBMCs). The chain couples TRBV6-6 to TRBJ2-1, with 7 positions matching TRBD2. The DNA for the CDR3 is TGTGCCAGCACCCGACAATGGGAGGGCGGCGATGAGCAGTTCTTC. This gives the protein CASTRQWEGGDEQFF.